The 22 T cell receptor beta chains given below trace back to one sample, sequenced in a study of shared clonotypes between healthy human individuals. TCRdb keeps only in-frame clones here, not all; method: immunoSEQ multiplex PCR. The sample lists roughly 2.2 million clones, about nine tenths seen once, with around 0.35% in the top ten. Material for sequencing was naive CD4+ T cells from PBMCs. Subset meaning: CD45RA+ positively selected. The receptors come from a man aged 18 to 30 in good health. Some clones in this sample may be carry-over from other donors' samples.

The V call is TRBV19, the J call TRBJ1-3; weak D call: TRBD1 (6 bases). The germline V gene encodes CDR1 LNHDA and CDR2 SQIVND (reference sequence). The CDR3 consists of 15 residues. The germline V and J ends were trimmed by 4 bases and 0 bases, with 10 bases remaining between them. The chain's CDR3 is CASSRRTDSGNTIYF. CDR3 DNA sequence: TGTGCCAGTAGTAGAAGGACAGACTCTGGAAACACCATATATTTT. The full variable domain, with the rest looked up from reference TRBV19 and TRBJ1-3, is DGGITQSPKYLFRKEGQNVTLSCEQNLNHDAMYWYRQDPGQGLRLIYYSQIVNDFQKGDIAEGYSVSREKKESFPLTVTSAQKNPTAFYLCASSRRTDSGNTIYFGEGSWLTVV.

The chain couples TRBV5-1 to TRBJ2-2; no clear D gene. This CDR3 contains 14 residues. The germline V and J ends were trimmed by 6 bases and 0 bases, with 9 bases remaining between them. The germline V gene has CDR1 SGHRS and CDR2 YFSETQ. The CDR3 loop reads CASTPLANTGELFF. Here the CDR3 DNA reads TGCGCCAGCACGCCGCTAGCGAACACCGGGGAGCTGTTTTTT.

V and J are TRBV7-9 and TRBJ2-1; 14 bases map to TRBD2. Per the germline V gene, CDR1 is SEHNR and CDR2 is FQNEAQ (reference sequence). After removal of 5 bases from V and 6 bases from J, the junction contained 3 bases not matched to a gene. The CDR3 loop spans 15 amino acids. CDR3 loop: CASSQGLAGVNEQFF. As DNA, the CDR3 is TGTGCCAGCAGCCAGGGACTAGCGGGAGTCAATGAGCAGTTCTTC.

V and J are TRBV25-1 and TRBJ2-7; 7 bases line up with TRBD1. The CDR3 is 13 residues long. Germline V gene sequence: CDR1 MGHDK, CDR2 SYGVNS. J gave up 2 bases and V 6 bases, and 4 bases lay outside the gene matches. The CDR3 region has the DNA TGTGCCAGCAGCTCTACAGGGGCCTACGAGCAGTACTTC. Its protein product is CASSSTGAYEQYF.

This clone was seen a few times. This sequence joins TRBV19 and TRBJ1-5; D remains unclear. The CDR3 has 12 amino acids. In germline, CDR1 is LNHDA, CDR2 SQIVND (reference sequence). V gave up 1 base and J gave up 11 bases, with 9 bases separating them. CDR3 region: CASSIGPRAQHF. The CDR3 nucleotides read TGTGCCAGTAGTATAGGTCCCCGAGCCCAGCATTTT.

The sample holds a few counts of this clone. V and J are TRBV29-1 and TRBJ1-1; D is unclear. Germline lookup yields CDR1 SQVTM and CDR2 ANQGSEA. The CDR3 contains 13 residues. The germline V and J ends were trimmed by 6 bases and 1 base, with 12 bases remaining between them. This CDR3 is CSVAEHQNTEAFF. In DNA form, the CDR3 reads TGCAGCGTGGCAGAGCATCAGAACACTGAAGCTTTCTTT. The whole variable domain, remainder taken from reference TRBV29-1 and TRBJ1-1, is SAVISQKPSRDICQRGTSLTIQCQVDSQVTMMFWYRQQPGQSLTLIATANQGSEATYESGFVIDKFPISRPNLTFSTLTVSNMSPEDSSIYLCSVAEHQNTEAFFGQGTRLTVV.

V and J are TRBV7-8 and TRBJ1-5; 8 bases agree with TRBD1. Germline CDR1 is SGHVS and CDR2 is FQNEAQ. J gave up 2 bases and V 4 bases, and 7 bases lay outside the gene matches. The CDR3 has 16 residues. The DNA of the CDR3 is TGTGCCAGCAGCTCCGCCGGGACAGGAGGCAATCAGCCCCAGCATTTT. Its protein product is CASSSAGTGGNQPQHF.

The chain uses TRBV19 and TRBJ2-4; 13 nucleotides align to TRBD2. This CDR3 comprises 18 residues. V shed 6 bases and J 1 base; nucleotides not matched to a gene: 9. CDR1 is LNHDA, CDR2 SQIVND, per germline (reference sequence). The CDR3 is CASSMWWTSGSAKNIQYF. For the CDR3, the DNA is TGTGCCAGTAGCATGTGGTGGACTAGCGGGAGCGCCAAAAACATTCAGTACTTC.

The chain couples TRBV7-8 to TRBJ2-7; 8 positions agree with TRBD2. There are 16 residues in the CDR3. CDR1 is SGHVS and CDR2 is FQNEAQ in the germline V gene. V trimming: 0 bases; J trimming: 0 bases; junction bases outside the gene matches: 4. CDR3 in amino acids: CASSLATSGPSYEQYF. CDR3 in DNA: TGTGCCAGCAGCTTAGCAACTAGCGGACCCTCCTACGAGCAGTACTTC.

The CDR3 is CASSFLSAGKGSPLHF. The CDR3 coding sequence is TGTGCCAGCAGCTTTTTAAGCGCTGGGAAGGGTTCACCCCTCCACTTT. The chain joins TRBV11-2 to TRBJ1-6; D remains ambiguous. Per germline, CDR1 SGHAT and CDR2 FQNNGV. The CDR3 sequence is 16 residues long. Trimming pared 3 bases from V and 9 bases from J, leaving 18 bases between.

A single count supports this clone. The chain joins TRBV11-2 to TRBJ2-6; weak D call: TRBD1 (5 bases). Trimming removed 6 bases from V and 2 bases from J, with 23 bases in between. The germline CDR1 and CDR2 sequences are SGHAT and FQNNGV. This CDR3 region has 19 residues. The CDR3 DNA reads as TGTGCCAGCAGATCACGCCGACAGCTAATGCCGGCTGGGGCCAACGTCCTGACTTTC. Amino acid sequence: CASRSRRQLMPAGANVLTF.

The chain carries TRBV2 and TRBJ2-3; a possible D gene is TRBD1 (6 bases). The ends were cut back, 7 bases at V and 0 bases at J, with 11 bases in the middle. The germline CDR1 and CDR2 sequences are SNHLY and FYNNEI. The CDR3 contains 14 residues. This chain's CDR3 is CASTRTVSTDTQYF. Here the CDR3 DNA reads TGTGCCAGCACCCGGACAGTCAGCACAGATACGCAGTATTTT.

This clone was detected a few times. The chain employs TRBV4-1 and TRBJ1-5; possible D gene TRBD1, 5 bases. The germline CDR1 and CDR2 sequences are MGHRA and YSYEKL. V was cut by 3 bases and J by 1 base, with 10 bases left in between. CDR3 length: 15 residues. As DNA, the CDR3 is TGCGCCAGCAGCCAGAGGGACTTAAGCAATCAGCCCCAGCATTTT. Protein: CASSQRDLSNQPQHF.

In nucleotides, the CDR3 is TGTGCCAGCAGTGAACGGGACGGGTTGAGGCCCCAGCATTTT. It is translated as CASSERDGLRPQHF. The chain is built from TRBV6-1 and TRBJ1-5, with D tentatively TRBD1 (5 bases). Trimming removed 2 bases from V and 9 bases from J, with 14 bases in between. Germline CDR1 is MNHNS and CDR2 is SASEGT. The CDR3 is 14 residues long.

The chain carries TRBV5-1 and TRBJ1-2, with 7 bases matching TRBD1. V trimming: 1 base; J trimming: 5 bases; junction bases outside the gene matches: 8. Germline V gives CDR1 SGHRS, CDR2 YFSETQ. This CDR3 comprises 15 residues. CDR3 residues: CASSLTGEVGYGYTF. Written as DNA, the CDR3 is TGCGCCAGCAGCTTGACAGGGGAAGTAGGGTATGGCTACACCTTC.

Worth noting for this clone: Different DNA sequences within this sample yield the same CDR3. This chain connects TRBV27 to TRBJ2-2; D is undetermined. Germline CDR1 MNHEY, CDR2 SMNVEV (reference sequence). The V gene lost 3 bases and the J gene lost 5 bases, with 4 bases spanning the gap. The CDR3 has 12 amino acids. The CDR3 DNA reads as TGTGCCAGCAGTTTCAGTACCGGGGAGCTGTTTTTT. This translates into CASSFSTGELFF.

The genes are TRBV2 and TRBJ1-5; D might be TRBD1 (6 bases). V lost 6 bases and J 4 bases, leaving 10 bases between the germline ends. The CDR3 is 13 residues long. Germline loops: CDR1 SNHLY, CDR2 FYNNEI. The CDR3 loop is CASRTGLNQPQHF. As DNA, the CDR3 is TGTGCCAGCAGAACAGGGTTAAATCAGCCCCAGCATTTT. Full variable domain (outside the CDR3, taken from reference TRBV2 and TRBJ1-5): EPEVTQTPSHQVTQMGQEVILRCVPISNHLYFYWYRQILGQKVEFLVSFYNNEISEKSEIFDDQFSVERPDGSNFTLKIRSTKLEDSAMYFCASRTGLNQPQHFGDGTRLSIL.

The genes are TRBV19 and TRBJ1-1, with TRBD1 matching over 8 bases. The CDR3 has 15 residues. The V segment lost 3 bases and the J segment 5 bases; nucleotides outside the gene matches: 8. The germline gives CDR1 LNHDA, CDR2 SQIVND (reference sequence). In DNA form, the CDR3 reads TGTGCCAGTAGTATCAGCGACAGGGGAATGACTGAAGCTTTCTTT. Amino acid sequence: CASSISDRGMTEAFF.

In its sample, this clone was seen a few times. This rearrangement joins TRBV14 to TRBJ1-2; D is undetermined. V lost 4 bases, J lost 5 bases, and 14 bases lay in between. The CDR3 contains 14 residues. Germline V gene data show CDR1 as SGHDN and CDR2 as FVKESK. The CDR3 reads CASSPDSNYYGYTF. The DNA for the CDR3 is TGTGCCAGCAGCCCCGATAGCAACTATTATGGCTACACCTTC.

The gene calls are TRBV19 and TRBJ2-7; 9 bases align to TRBD1. The V gene end was trimmed by 5 bases and the J gene end by 4 bases; junction bases not matched to a gene: 3. The length of the CDR3 is 13 residues. Per germline, CDR1 LNHDA and CDR2 SQIVND (reference sequence). The CDR3 region is CASSADRGYEQYF. Here the CDR3 DNA reads TGTGCCAGTAGTGCCGACAGGGGGTACGAGCAGTACTTC.

The chain has TRBV7-2 and TRBJ2-7; 8 nucleotides match TRBD1. The CDR3 totals 16 residues. V lost 0 bases to trimming and J lost 0 bases; unmatched junction nucleotides: 4. CDR1 and CDR2 from the germline V gene are SGHTA and FQGNSA. The CDR3 loop is CASSLARGQVSYEQYF. The DNA of the CDR3 is TGTGCCAGCAGCTTAGCTCGGGGACAGGTCTCCTACGAGCAGTACTTC.

The chain is built from TRBV9 and TRBJ2-2; a weak D match, TRBD2 (5 bases). This CDR3 is 13 amino acids long. Germline-derived CDR1 and CDR2 are SGDLS and YYNGEE. V was trimmed by 10 bases and J by 0 bases, leaving 10 bases between them. This CDR3 reads CASGSPNTGELFF. CDR3 coding DNA: TGTGCCTCGGGATCCCCGAACACCGGGGAGCTGTTTTTT. Filled out from reference TRBV9 and TRBJ2-2, the complete variable domain reads DSGVTQTPKHLITATGQRVTLRCSPRSGDLSVYWYQQSLDQGLQFLIQYYNGEERAKGNILERFSAQQFPDLHSELNLSSLELGDSALYFCASGSPNTGELFFGEGSRLTVL.